This T cell receptor beta chain was identified in a study of beta chain features in type 1 diabetes. Findings and caveats of the study: In the patient group, naive, central memory and Treg TCRB repertoires seemed more alike than in the healthy donor group.

As every portion of the isolated RNA was reverse transcribed, the sequencing read expressed TCRB transcripts. Data came from immunoSEQ multiplex PCR; TCRdb stores just in-frame clones and leaves some out. The data show over 150,000 clones, with more than 10% seen just once and 0.62% held by the top ten. Germline V gene lookup returns CDR1 SQVTM and CDR2 ANQGSEA. CDR3 length: 13 residues. Unmatched junction bases numbered 4, after V lost 5 bases and J lost 6 bases. As to this clone: Its antigen is undetermined.

This chain links TRBV29-1 with TRBJ1-4; 9 nucleotides align to TRBD1. The receptor was derived from a woman aged 18-29 years in good health. Sequencing input: central memory CD4+ T cells from blood. DNA for the CDR3: TGCAGCGTTAGGGGACAGGGATATGAAAAACTGTTTTTT. Its protein product is CSVRGQGYEKLFF.